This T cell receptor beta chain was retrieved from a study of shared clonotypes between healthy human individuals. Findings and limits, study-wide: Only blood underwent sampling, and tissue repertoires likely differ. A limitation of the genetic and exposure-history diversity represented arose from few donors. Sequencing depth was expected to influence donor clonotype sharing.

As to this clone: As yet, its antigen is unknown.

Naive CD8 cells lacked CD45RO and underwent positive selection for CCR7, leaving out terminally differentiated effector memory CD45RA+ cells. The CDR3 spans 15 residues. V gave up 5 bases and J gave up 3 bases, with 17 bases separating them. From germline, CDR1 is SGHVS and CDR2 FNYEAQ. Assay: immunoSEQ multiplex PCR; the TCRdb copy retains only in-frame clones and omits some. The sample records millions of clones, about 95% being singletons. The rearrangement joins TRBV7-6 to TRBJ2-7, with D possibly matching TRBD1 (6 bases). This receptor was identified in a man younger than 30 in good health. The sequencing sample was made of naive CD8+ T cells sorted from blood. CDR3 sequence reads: CASSPEGTYYYEQYF. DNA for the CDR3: TGTGCCAGCAGCCCAGAAGGGACATATTACTACGAGCAGTACTTC.